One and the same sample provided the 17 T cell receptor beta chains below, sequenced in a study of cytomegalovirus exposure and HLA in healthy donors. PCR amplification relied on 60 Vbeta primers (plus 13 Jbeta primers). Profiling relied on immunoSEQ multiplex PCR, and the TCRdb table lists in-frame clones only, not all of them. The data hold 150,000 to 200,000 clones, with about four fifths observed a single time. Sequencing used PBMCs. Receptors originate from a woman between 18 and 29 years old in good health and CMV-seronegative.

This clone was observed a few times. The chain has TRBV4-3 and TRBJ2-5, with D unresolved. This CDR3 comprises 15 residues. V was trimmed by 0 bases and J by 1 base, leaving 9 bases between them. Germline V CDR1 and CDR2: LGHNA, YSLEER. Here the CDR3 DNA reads TGCGCCAGCAGCCAAGATTTACAGCTCCAAGAGACCCAGTACTTC. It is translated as CASSQDLQLQETQYF.

The CDR3 nucleotides are TGCGCCAGCAGCCAAGACCCTAGCGGGGAATACAATGAGCAGTTCTTC. This encodes CASSQDPSGEYNEQFF. The chain couples TRBV4-1 to TRBJ2-1, with 9 bases lining up with TRBD2. The CDR3 covers 16 residues. The junction had 4 bases not matched to a gene; V was cut back by 0 bases and J by 4 bases. Germline assignment: CDR1 MGHRA and CDR2 YSYEKL.

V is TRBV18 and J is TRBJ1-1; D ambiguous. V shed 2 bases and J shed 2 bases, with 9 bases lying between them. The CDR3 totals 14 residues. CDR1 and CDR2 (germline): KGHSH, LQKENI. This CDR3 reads CASSPLAVNTEAFF. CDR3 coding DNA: TGTGCCAGCTCACCATTAGCTGTAAACACTGAAGCTTTCTTT.

CDR3 bases: TGCGCCAGCAGCCTCCCGACTAGCGGGAGCACAGATACGCAGTATTTT. Its protein is CASSLPTSGSTDTQYF. The V and J genes are TRBV5-1 and TRBJ2-3; 10 bases match TRBD2. The CDR3 has 16 residues. The V segment lost 4 bases and the J segment 0 bases; nucleotides outside the gene matches: 5. Germline loops: CDR1 SGHRS, CDR2 YFSETQ.

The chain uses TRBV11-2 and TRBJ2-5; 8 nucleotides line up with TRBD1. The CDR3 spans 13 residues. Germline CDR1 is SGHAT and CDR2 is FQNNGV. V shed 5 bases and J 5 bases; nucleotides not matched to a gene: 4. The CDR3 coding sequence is TGTGCCAGCAGCCGGACAGGGATGGAGACCCAGTACTTC. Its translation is CASSRTGMETQYF.

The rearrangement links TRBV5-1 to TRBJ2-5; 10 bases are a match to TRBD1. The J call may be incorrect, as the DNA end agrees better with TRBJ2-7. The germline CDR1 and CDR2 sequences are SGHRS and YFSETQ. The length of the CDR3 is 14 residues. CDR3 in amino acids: CASSSRDRGLEQYF. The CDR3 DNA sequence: TGCGCCAGCAGCTCCCGGGACAGGGGCCTCGAGCAGTACTTC.

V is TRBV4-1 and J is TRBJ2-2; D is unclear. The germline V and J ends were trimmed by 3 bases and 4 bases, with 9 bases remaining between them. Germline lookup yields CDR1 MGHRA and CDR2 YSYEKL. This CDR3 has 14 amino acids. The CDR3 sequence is CASSQESTTGELFF. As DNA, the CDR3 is TGCGCCAGCAGCCAGGAGAGCACCACCGGGGAGCTGTTTTTT.

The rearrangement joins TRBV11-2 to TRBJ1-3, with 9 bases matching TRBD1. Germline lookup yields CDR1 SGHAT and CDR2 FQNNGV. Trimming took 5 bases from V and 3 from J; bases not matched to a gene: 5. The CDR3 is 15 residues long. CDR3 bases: TGTGCCAGCAGCAGAACGACAGGGGGTGGAAACACCATATATTTT. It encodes CASSRTTGGGNTIYF.

CDR3 in DNA: TGCGCCAGCAGCCGTGTCCTGGGGGGTGGGGGGGGGCCCCAGCATTTT. Translation: CASSRVLGGGGGPQHF. This chain uses TRBV4-3 with TRBJ1-5; maybe TRBD1 (5 bases). Germline V lookup: CDR1 LGHNA, CDR2 YSLEER. Between the trimmed V and J ends, which lost 4 bases and 9 bases, there was a span of 22 bases. The CDR3 is 16 residues long.

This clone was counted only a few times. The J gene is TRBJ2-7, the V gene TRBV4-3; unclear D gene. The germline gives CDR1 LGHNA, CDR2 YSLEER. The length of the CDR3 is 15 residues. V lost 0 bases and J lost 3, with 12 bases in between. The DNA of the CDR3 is TGCGCCAGCAGCCAAGAACTCCCAGGCTTCTACGAGCAGTACTTC. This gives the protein CASSQELPGFYEQYF.

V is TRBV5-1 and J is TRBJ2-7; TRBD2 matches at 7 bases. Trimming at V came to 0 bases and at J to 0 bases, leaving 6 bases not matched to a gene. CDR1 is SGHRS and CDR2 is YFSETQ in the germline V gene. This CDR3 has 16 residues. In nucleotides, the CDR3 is TGCGCCAGCAGCTTGGAAGGTAGCGGGTTCTCCTACGAGCAGTACTTC. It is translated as CASSLEGSGFSYEQYF.

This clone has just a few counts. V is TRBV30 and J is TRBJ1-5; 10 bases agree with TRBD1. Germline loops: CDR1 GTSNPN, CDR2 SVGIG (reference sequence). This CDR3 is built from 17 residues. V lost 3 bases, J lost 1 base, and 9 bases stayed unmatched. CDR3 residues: CAWRDGQGGLSNQPQHF. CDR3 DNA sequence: TGTGCCTGGAGAGATGGACAGGGGGGGTTGAGCAATCAGCCCCAGCATTTT.

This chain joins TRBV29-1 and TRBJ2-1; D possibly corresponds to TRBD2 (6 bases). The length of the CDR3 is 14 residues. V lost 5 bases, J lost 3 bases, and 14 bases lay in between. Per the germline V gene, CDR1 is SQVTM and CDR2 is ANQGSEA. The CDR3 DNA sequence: TGCAGCGTTCGGGTCGGGAGCGGCTACAATGAGCAGTTCTTC. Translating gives CSVRVGSGYNEQFF.

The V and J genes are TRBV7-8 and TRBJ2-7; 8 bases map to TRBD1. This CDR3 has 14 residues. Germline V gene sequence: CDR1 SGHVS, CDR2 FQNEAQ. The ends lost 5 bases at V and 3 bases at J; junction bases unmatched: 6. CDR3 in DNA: TGTGCCAGCAGCAGCCGGGACAGGCTCTACGAGCAGTACTTC. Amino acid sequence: CASSSRDRLYEQYF.

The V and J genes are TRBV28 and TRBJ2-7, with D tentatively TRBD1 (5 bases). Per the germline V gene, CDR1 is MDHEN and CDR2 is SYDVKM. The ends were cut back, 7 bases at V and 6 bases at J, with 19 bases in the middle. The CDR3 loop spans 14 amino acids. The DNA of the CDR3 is TGTGCCAGCACCATGGGTATTGGGGCCGGCGAGCAGTACTTC. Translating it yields CASTMGIGAGEQYF.

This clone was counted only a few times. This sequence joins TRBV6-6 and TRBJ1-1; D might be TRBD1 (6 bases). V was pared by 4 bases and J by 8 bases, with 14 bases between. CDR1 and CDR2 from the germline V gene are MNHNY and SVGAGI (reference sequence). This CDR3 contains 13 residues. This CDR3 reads CASSSSRGAEAFF. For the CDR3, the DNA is TGTGCCAGCAGTTCCTCCCGGGGGGCGGAAGCTTTCTTT.

The CDR3 protein is CASSLAASGYNEQFF. The DNA for the CDR3 is TGTGCCAGCAGCTTGGCGGCTAGCGGGTACAATGAGCAGTTCTTC. This sequence joins TRBV5-6 and TRBJ2-1; 8 bases map to TRBD2. The CDR3 loop spans 15 amino acids. Germline CDR1 and CDR2: SGHDT and YYEEEE. With 0 bases clipped from V and 4 bases from J, the junction kept 3 bases outside the gene matches.